This paragraph covers one TCR beta chain sequence. Its antigen is unknown. Per-base quality was not reported, and no clone a single base away is much larger than it. From the cysteine through the phenylalanine, the CDR3 covers 15 amino acids. Just the 45-base CDR3 DNA is kept, in frame starting at base 1. From the germline V gene, CDR1 is SGHTA and CDR2 is FQGTGA. From V the trimming removes 5 bases and from J it removes 3 bases, while the gene matches leave 5 bases of the junction unaccounted for. The library came from the immunoSEQ multiplex PCR assay. For the multiplex PCR, a mixture combining 60 forward primers for TCR Vbeta segments and 13 reverse primers for TCR Jbeta segments was used. The CDR3 region of rearranged TCR beta genes was amplified from genomic DNA by a multiplex PCR assay. The Illumina HiSeq System was used to sequence the amplified TCR beta libraries as 87-base-pair reads. Under the source paper's analysis protocol: A later analysis counted about 80 million unique TCR beta chains across the 650 to 700 repertoires, and some 11 million of these chains were shared by at least two donors. A nearest-neighbor algorithm error-corrected the raw reads and collapsed the reads into unique sequences, merging closely related sequences to remove PCR and sequencing errors. Alignment of CDR3 sequences to IMGT reference sequences was used to assign V, D and J gene segments. Each retained sequence needed at least a six-nucleotide match to both a V gene segment and a J gene segment. A rearrangement counted as productive if the CDR3 had no stop codons and remained in frame with V and J, and every other rearrangement counted as non-productive. CDR3 was defined by IMGT convention, running from the second conserved V-encoded cysteine to the conserved J-encoded phenylalanine. In an earlier analysis of 587 of the donors, sequences lacking an unambiguous match to a single V gene segment were excluded. In an earlier analysis of a few hundred of the donors, a V segment was called functional when productive rearrangements were above 56.7%, and segregating when the standard deviation between donors exceeded 5%. To diagnose cytomegalovirus status from the catalog of TCR beta chain sequences, a statistical classification framework was built. A later analysis assigned V and J genes by comparing TCR nucleotide sequences with IMGT/GENE-DB human TR gene sequences. The TCRdist pipeline was used in a later analysis to assign CDR3 sequences and most-parsimonious VDJ recombination scenarios. A later analysis defined each TCR beta chain by its CDR3 amino acid sequence plus V-gene family, and excluded reads lacking a unique V-gene family. In a later analysis, fewer than 650 highly shared, low-generation-probability nucleotide sequences were removed to address suspected cross-contamination and a sequencing artifact. A later analysis calculated a clonal expansion index for each public chain from normalized within-repertoire ranks of inferred template counts. In a later analysis, generation probabilities were computed using a VDJ recombination model fitted to out-of-frame rearrangements, and the results were checked against IGoR. Hypergeometric tests were used in a later analysis to score TCR-TCR, TCR-HLA and TCR-CMV co-occurrence, with a repertoire-size bias correction applied to the TCR pairs. In a later analysis, false discovery rates were estimated by permuting HLA or CMV assignments 20 times. In a later analysis, co-occurring TCRs were grouped using DBSCAN, with TCRdist sequence similarity added in when clustering inside HLA-allele-positive subsets. For co-occurrence clustering, repertoires with fewer than 30,000 or more than 120,000 public chains were excluded, along with several repertoires with anomalous nucleotide sharing. TCRdb stores this immuneACCESS table with in-frame sequences only. Part of the clones is absent; in the studies checked, under half of the shortfall reflects unresolved V genes, and no reason is known for the rest. The V and J calls and clone size come from that table; D and trimming were worked out from the DNA. The sample has roughly 180,000 clones on record, 85% of them singletons. The top ten hold 1% of the sample.

The cohort comprised fewer than 750 healthy bone marrow donors. Cohort members were all nominally healthy when sampled, although unrecorded immune exposures were likely present. The donor tested CMV seronegative, placing the donor among the 350 to 400 seronegative members of the cohort. Every donor gave a peripheral blood sample, and the peripheral blood mononuclear cells from that sample were used for TCR beta sequencing. Genomic DNA extraction from the blood cell samples was performed with the Qiagen DNeasy Blood Extraction Kit. This record comes from a study of cytomegalovirus exposure and HLA in healthy donors (dated by TCRdb to the late 2010s). For the study in its entirety: According to an earlier analysis of 450 to 650 of the donors, 200 million or so T cells yielded 120 million or so unique TCR beta sequences and about 300 Gb of sequence data. Roughly 300 gigabases of sequencing data and approximately 91 million unique TCR sequences made up an early release that covered around 640 HLA-typed donors. The genetic ancestry cluster associated with self-reported Caucasian donors included approximately 85% of the roughly 390 genotyped donors. The aim of the study was to test whether cataloging public T cell receptors could identify signatures of past pathogen exposure. The study profiled the T cell repertoires of 500 to 800 subjects by immunosequencing and related them to cytomegalovirus serostatus. Along with the approximately 670-subject first cohort, a separate validation cohort of around 110 different subjects was used. High-throughput TCR immunosequencing, statistical association of individual TCRs with disease status, and machine learning were combined to predict cytomegalovirus infection status. In a later analysis, previously published TCR beta repertoires from more than 500 donors were re-analyzed and high-resolution HLA genotyping was added so that TCR occurrence patterns could be studied. Rather than drawing on any new phenotypic data, the later analysis identified candidate immune exposures from TCR beta sequences and the way those sequences occurred across donors. In an earlier analysis of 500 to 650 of the donors, high-throughput TCR beta sequencing was used to judge whether each TCR beta V gene segment behaved as functional or pseudogenic. Donor age, sex, ethnicity and CMV serostatus were compiled together with the repertoire data. Genome-wide SNP genotypes for about 60% of the roughly 700 donors were used in a later genetic analysis, which treated that subset as a discovery cohort. All discovery cohort repertoires had been generated on a single sequencing platform. HLA typing covered class I and class II loci at four-digit resolution. Typing coverage differed by locus: A, B, C, DRB1 and DQB1 were typed in about 629-640 donors, DQA1 in 522, DPA1 in 600 to 610, and DPB1 in approximately 450. Five DR-DQ haplotypes were treated as single units for association and clustering because of strong linkage in the cohort. Among under 450 genotyped donors of the cohort, an average of approximately 240,000 unique TCR beta nucleotide sequences were sequenced per donor, roughly 20% of them non-productive.

Overall study results and their limits: The presence/absence analyses assumed that sequencing depth was roughly uniform across donors, and that assumption may not be true. In vitro tests confirmed that a few of the cytomegalovirus-associated TCR beta chains recognize cytomegalovirus antigens. In an earlier analysis of about 600 of the donors, most TCR beta V segments appeared in productive rearrangements about 87% or about 30% of the time, broadly matching IMGT annotations. According to a later analysis, TCR association rates differed among HLA loci, with DRB1 alleles showing the most associated TCRs and HLA-C alleles showing the fewest. It was suggested by the authors that the approach could potentially be generalized to other disease states and immunological phenotypes. Assigning TCR associations to individual alleles was difficult when HLA alleles, especially DR and DQ, strongly co-occurred. The earlier analysis of 587 of the donors excluded 15 to 20 rarely observed V segments, including chromosome 9 orphons, because counts were too low. Most TCR sequences were observed very rarely across donors, whereas some public TCRs were present in many individuals. A later analysis reported that several top co-occurrence clusters appeared linked to parvovirus B19, influenza, CMV and Epstein-Barr virus. The sequencing pipeline was judged likely to have produced a cluster of highly shared sequence variants as a technical artifact. HLA typing was unavailable for some donors at each locus, so association tests used only the typed subset. The study listed around 160 TCR beta chains as associated with cytomegalovirus. A further reported finding was that TCR beta sequences accurately predicted the HLA-A and HLA-B alleles for most subjects in the first cohort. Cytomegalovirus status was reported to be diagnosed by the classifier with high specificity and sensitivity in both the original and validation cohorts. At a false discovery rate of 0.05, a later analysis linked some 18,000 TCR beta sequences to specific HLA alleles. In this cohort, only TCR beta chains were sequenced, and detectable features were limited by the absence of alpha or paired-chain data. Most CMV-associated TCR beta chains appeared to be HLA-restricted in a later analysis, and the HLA associations seemed to be driven largely by CMV exposure. A later genetic analysis reported fewer N-insertions in productive TCRs among donors in an Asian-associated ancestry cluster than the approximately 670-donor mean. Some IMGT-functional V segments, including TRBV6-2 and TRBV6-3, could not be distinguished by the 87-base-pair reads and were therefore excluded. In a later analysis, HLA-associated TCR beta chains showed more clonal expansion and lower generation probabilities than non-associated chains that were equally common. A later genetic analysis associated a missense DCLRE1C variant with V-gene and J-gene trimming of TCR beta chains, and an independent cohort replicated the association. CMV serostatus was the only immune exposure information available for the cohort. Linkage disequilibrium might explain the correlated functional status among segregating V segments, but an unknown experimental factor could not be excluded.

The sample comprised PBMCs. The clonotype originates from a boy aged 2 to 9 in good health and CMV-seronegative. In this chain, TRBV7-3 is recombined with TRBJ2-2; the central 8 bases match TRBD2. The CDR3 amino acid sequence is: CASSPAGGDTGELFF. The DNA sequence follows: TGTGCCAGCAGCCCTGCGGGGGGTGACACCGGGGAGCTGTTTTTT.